What follows are 10 T cell receptor beta chains derived from one specimen sequenced in a study of T cell repertoires in cytomegalovirus infection. TCRdb fed the reads into MiXCR, producing one record per CDR3 protein. Found here are approximately 110,000 distinct CDR3 sequences, around 29% of them singletons; the top ten hold about three quarters. No antigen has been identified for these receptors. The material was CD8+ T cells from cultured PBMCs, obtained from culture after CMV antigen stimulation. The receptors here all came from a human donor in good health (CMV status not recorded). Some clones in this sample may be carry-over from other donors' samples.

The rearrangement links TRBV6-6 to TRBJ2-7; D tentatively reads TRBD1 or TRBD2 (6 bases each). Germline V lookup: CDR1 MNHNY, CDR2 SVGAGI (reference sequence). V was shortened by 9 bases and J by 6 bases, with 18 bases between the two germline ends. The CDR3 length is 13 residues. CDR3 region: CASAVGGRSEQYF. The CDR3 DNA follows: TGTGCCAGTGCTGTAGGGGGGCGGAGCGAGCAGTACTTC.

This clonotype was detected a few times. This chain links TRBV12-3 or TRBV12-4 with TRBJ1-1, with D possibly TRBD1 on 6 matching bases. Trimming cost V 7 bases and J 11 bases, with 17 bases left between them. The CDR3 is 12 amino acids. The CDR3 DNA reads TGTGCCAGCACCCCAACAGGGACTAGGGCTTTCTTT. Its protein is CASTPTGTRAFF.

This clonotype was seen at least ten times. J is TRBJ1-1 and V is TRBV7-8; tentative D call: TRBD1 (5 bases). Trimming shortened V by 2 bases and J by 0 bases, and 7 bases separated the two germline ends. The CDR3 runs to 14 residues. Germline CDR1 is SGHVS and CDR2 is FQNEAQ. The CDR3 is CASSLPGMNTEAFF. The CDR3 region has the DNA TGTGCCAGCAGCTTACCAGGGATGAACACTGAAGCTTTCTTT.

This clonotype was observed at least ten times. At one end, the junction sequence differs from germline, possibly due to a read error. The chain recombines TRBV5-1 with TRBJ1-1, with D hard to call. The germline V gene encodes CDR1 SGHRS and CDR2 YFSETQ. This CDR3 is 13 amino acids long. The CDR3 protein is CASSLWGNTEAFF. The DNA for the CDR3 is TGTGCCAGCAGCTTGTGGGGGAACACTGAAGCTTTCTTT.

The V call is TRBV7-7, the J call TRBJ2-3; the match to TRBD2 covers 7 bases. Germline CDR1 reads SSHAT; CDR2 reads FNYEAQ (reference sequence). CDR3 length: 16 amino acids. Trimming cost V 5 bases and J 2 bases; bases outside gene matches: 10. The CDR3 region has the DNA TGTGCCAGCAGCCCTTCGACTAGCTTTTTCACAGATACGCAGTATTTT. Protein: CASSPSTSFFTDTQYF.

The chain is built from TRBV7-9 and TRBJ2-7, with 7 bases that match TRBD2. Germline trimming cut 1 base from V and 5 bases from J; bases unmatched to any gene: 5. The CDR3 runs to 14 residues. The germline V gene has CDR1 SEHNR and CDR2 FQNEAQ (reference sequence). As DNA, the CDR3 is TGTGCCAGCAGCTTAGTCCGGGGGGTGGACGAGCAGTACTTC. This sequence encodes CASSLVRGVDEQYF.

This clonotype was observed many times. The chain links TRBV6-5 to TRBJ2-2; D ambiguous. Germline CDR1 and CDR2: MNHEY and SVGAGI. V shed 0 bases and J shed 4 bases, with 3 bases lying between them. This CDR3 is 13 amino acids long. CDR3 loop: CASSYSSTGELFF. Written as DNA, the CDR3 is TGTGCCAGCAGTTACTCCTCCACCGGGGAGCTGTTTTTT.

The chain employs TRBV14 and TRBJ2-7; D is possibly TRBD2 (5 bases). V shed 1 base and J shed 5 bases, with 6 bases lying between them. This CDR3 has 12 amino acids. The germline CDR1 and CDR2 sequences are SGHDN and FVKESK. The CDR3 DNA follows: TGTGCCAGCAGCCAAGGAGGGAACGAGCAGTACTTC. Encoded protein: CASSQGGNEQYF.

The V call is TRBV4-2, the J call TRBJ2-1; the match to TRBD1 covers 7 bases. The CDR3 is 16 amino acids. Germline V lookup: CDR1 LGHNA, CDR2 YNFKEQ. After removal of 4 bases from V and 5 bases from J, the junction contained 11 bases not matched to a gene. This CDR3 is CASSRLLGTENNEQFF. The CDR3 region has the DNA TGTGCCAGCAGCCGCTTACTTGGGACAGAAAACAATGAGCAGTTCTTC.

CDR3 loop: CASNGPLQETQYF. CDR3 in DNA: TGTGCCAGCAACGGACCGCTTCAAGAGACCCAGTACTTC. V gene TRBV9 combines with J gene TRBJ2-5; unclear D gene. The CDR3 contains 13 residues. CDR1 and CDR2 from the germline V gene are SGDLS and YYNGEE. V lost 6 bases and J lost 2, with 11 bases in between.